These T cell receptor beta chains were read from a single sample in a study of blood T cell repertoires in COVID-19. Measured with immunoSEQ multiplex PCR; TCRdb has only the in-frame clones, and not every one. The sample holds about 440,000 clones; around 89% are singletons and the top ten take about 4.3%. Material for sequencing was peripheral blood. Every receptor here comes from a woman in her thirties with acute or convalescent COVID-19. Both conserved end residues are part of each CDR3. A D gene is named only where the DNA matches it firmly. The size entry is marked missing in some rows and otherwise reads once, few, many or a size class.

D gene,J gene,clone size,V gene,CDR3 protein,CDR3 DNA
.,TRBJ2-1,.,TRBV4-1,CASSHQQGSAYNEQFF,TGCGCCAGCAGCCACCAACAGGGCTCTGCCTACAATGAGCAGTTCTTC
TRBD1,TRBJ2-5,.,TRBV19,CASSRTGEYQETQYF,TGTGCCAGTAGTCGGACAGGGGAATACCAAGAGACCCAGTACTTC
.,TRBJ1-1,few,TRBV6-1,CASSERGYAGDTEAFF,TGTGCCAGCAGTGAAAGGGGATACGCTGGGGACACTGAAGCTTTCTTT
TRBD1,TRBJ1-1,.,TRBV4-1,CASSRVGPWDSEAFF,TGCGCCAGCAGCCGGGTGGGGCCTTGGGACAGTGAAGCTTTCTTT
.,TRBJ2-7,.,TRBV7-9,CASSLYIGGAHEQYF,TGTGCCAGCAGCTTATACATAGGGGGGGCCCACGAGCAGTACTTC
TRBD2,TRBJ2-4,.,TRBV9,CASSPHSGGADIQYF,TGTGCCAGCAGCCCCCATAGCGGGGGGGCCGACATTCAGTACTTC
.,TRBJ2-7,.,TRBV11-2,CASSFLPGGPGEQYF,TGTGCCAGCAGCTTCCTCCCCGGGGGGCCCGGCGAGCAGTACTTC
.,TRBJ2-2,.,TRBV5-1,CASSPGSGFRAGELFF,TGCGCCAGCAGCCCGGGGTCTGGATTTAGGGCCGGGGAGCTGTTTTTT
TRBD2,TRBJ2-1,.,TRBV12-5,CASGLPTSRGDEQFF,TGTGCTAGTGGTTTGCCAACGTCGCGGGGGGATGAGCAGTTCTTC
TRBD1,TRBJ1-5,.,TRBV19,CASSPTPTGGGNQPQHF,TGTGCCAGTAGTCCAACCCCGACAGGGGGGGGCAATCAGCCCCAGCATTTT
.,TRBJ2-3,.,TRBV7-9,CASSFGISGTDTQYF,TGTGCCAGCAGCTTCGGGATTTCGGGCACAGATACGCAGTATTTT
.,TRBJ1-3,many,TRBV2,CASSVEGFIAGNTIYF,TGTGCCAGCAGTGTGGAGGGGTTCATAGCTGGAAACACCATATATTTT
TRBD1,TRBJ1-2,.,TRBV14,CASSPGQWIYGYTF,TGTGCCAGCAGCCCGGGACAGTGGATCTATGGCTACACCTTC
.,TRBJ2-1,.,TRBV30,CAWKGRPALSEQFF,TGTGCCTGGAAGGGGCGGCCCGCCCTAAGTGAGCAGTTCTTC
.,TRBJ1-1,.,TRBV6-2/TRBV6-3,CASSYSMIRLNTEAFF,TGTGCCAGCAGTTACTCAATGATCCGGTTGAACACTGAAGCTTTCTTT
.,TRBJ2-3,.,TRBV5-1,CASSLEFRSTDTQYF,TGCGCCAGCAGCTTGGAATTCAGGAGCACAGATACGCAGTATTTT
TRBD2,TRBJ2-3,once,TRBV4-1,CASSQVGGASNTQYF,TGCGCCAGCAGCCAAGTCGGGGGGGCCTCAAATACGCAGTATTTT
TRBD1,TRBJ1-1,.,TRBV30,CAWRQGENEAFF,TGTGCCTGGAGACAGGGGGAAAATGAAGCTTTCTTT
TRBD2,TRBJ2-3,once,TRBV25-1,CASSEERGGSWEDTQYF,TGTGCCAGCAGTGAAGAGCGGGGGGGCTCGTGGGAAGATACGCAGTATTTT
TRBD2,TRBJ2-3,.,TRBV5-1,CASSMRAGAETQYF,TGCGCCAGCAGCATGCGAGCGGGGGCTGAGACGCAGTATTTT
.,TRBJ1-5,.,TRBV6-5,CASRDFSNQPQHF,TGTGCCAGCAGGGACTTTAGCAATCAGCCCCAGCATTTT
.,TRBJ2-7,.,TRBV7-3,CASSQQIWGERTYEQYF,TGTGCCAGCAGCCAACAAATTTGGGGGGAGAGGACCTACGAGCAGTACTTC
.,TRBJ2-3,.,TRBV28,CASKAGEAATDTQYF,TGTGCCAGCAAAGCCGGGGAGGCAGCCACAGATACGCAGTATTTT
.,TRBJ1-5,.,TRBV7-8,CASSPIPPGRTSNQPQHF,TGTGCCAGCAGCCCCATCCCCCCAGGGAGGACAAGCAATCAGCCCCAGCATTTT
TRBD2,TRBJ2-1,.,TRBV10-1,CATPTSGVDNEQFF,TGCGCCACCCCGACTAGCGGGGTTGATAATGAGCAGTTCTTC
.,TRBJ2-1,.,TRBV28,CASSSAPGGIRANEQFF,TGTGCCAGCAGTTCCGCCCCCGGCGGTATTCGAGCAAATGAGCAGTTCTTC
TRBD1,TRBJ1-1,.,TRBV10-1,CASPSRDSNTEAFF,TGCGCCAGCCCCTCCCGGGACAGCAACACTGAAGCTTTCTTT
TRBD1,TRBJ2-5,.,TRBV28,CASSFPVQGARETQYF,TGTGCCAGCAGCTTCCCCGTGCAGGGGGCACGGGAGACCCAGTACTTC
TRBD1,TRBJ1-2,.,TRBV28,CASSLNRGPDGYTF,TGTGCCAGCAGTTTAAACAGGGGACCGGATGGCTACACCTTC
.,TRBJ2-1,.,TRBV2,CASSGWGGQGNEQFF,TGTGCCAGCAGTGGTTGGGGGGGGCAGGGCAATGAGCAGTTCTTC
.,TRBJ2-6,.,TRBV6-2/TRBV6-3,CASSRDGVFGANVLTF,TGTGCCAGCAGCCGCGACGGAGTATTCGGGGCCAACGTCCTGACTTTC
.,TRBJ2-1,once,TRBV5-1,CASSSDRDNEQFF,TGCGCCAGCAGCTCAGACAGAGACAATGAGCAGTTCTTC
.,TRBJ1-2,.,TRBV27,CASKINGYTF,TGTGCCAGCAAAATTAATGGCTACACCTTC
TRBD2,TRBJ2-1,few,TRBV5-1,CASSSLGGGNEQFF,TGCGCCAGCAGCTCCCTTGGGGGGGGCAATGAGCAGTTCTTC
.,TRBJ1-2,.,TRBV6-6,CASSPSIRIQGFNGYTF,TGTGCCAGCAGTCCTTCTATCCGAATCCAGGGGTTCAATGGCTACACCTTC
TRBD1,TRBJ2-7,once,TRBV15,CATSSIPGQGYEQYF,TGTGCCACCAGCAGTATCCCGGGACAGGGCTACGAGCAGTACTTC
TRBD2,TRBJ2-5,.,TRBV5-4,CASSETLAGGMQTQYF,TGTGCCAGCAGCGAGACCCTAGCGGGGGGGATGCAGACCCAGTACTTC
.,TRBJ2-3,.,TRBV10-2,CASSESAGVGSTDTQYF,TGCGCCAGCAGTGAGTCGGCAGGGGTCGGTAGCACAGATACGCAGTATTTT
TRBD1,TRBJ2-7,.,TRBV4-1,CASSRTGDLRDEQYF,TGCGCCAGCAGTCGGACAGGGGACCTCAGGGACGAGCAGTACTTC
.,TRBJ2-7,.,TRBV5-1,CASSPGTSSYEQYF,TGCGCCAGCAGCCCCGGGACTTCAAGTTACGAGCAGTACTTC
.,TRBJ2-7,.,TRBV11-2,CASSLSERLSYEQYF,TGTGCCAGCAGCCTTTCCGAGCGACTCTCCTACGAGCAGTACTTC
TRBD1,TRBJ1-1,.,TRBV28,CASRGRGQNTEAFF,TGTGCCAGCAGGGGCAGGGGGCAGAACACTGAAGCTTTCTTT
.,TRBJ1-2,.,TRBV5-8,CASTITRTPYGYTF,TGTGCCAGCACCATTACGCGGACACCCTATGGCTACACCTTC
TRBD1,TRBJ1-5,.,TRBV19,CASGTGGDLNQPQHF,TGTGCCAGTGGTACAGGGGGCGACTTGAATCAGCCCCAGCATTTT
TRBD1,TRBJ1-1,.,TRBV28,CASSGTGITEAFF,TGTGCCAGCAGCGGGACAGGGATAACTGAAGCTTTCTTT
TRBD1,TRBJ1-2,.,TRBV7-2,CASSPGQGDGYTF,TGTGCCAGCAGCCCAGGACAGGGGGACGGCTACACCTTC
TRBD2,TRBJ2-2,.,TRBV5-1,CASRTGLATGELFF,TGCGCCAGCAGAACCGGACTAGCCACCGGGGAGCTGTTTTTT
TRBD1,TRBJ2-2,.,TRBV6-5,CASFGQGTGELFF,TGTGCCAGCTTCGGACAGGGCACCGGGGAGCTGTTTTTT
.,TRBJ2-3,.,TRBV12-3/TRBV12-4,CASTPERRQYF,TGTGCCAGCACCCCCGAACGGAGGCAGTATTTT
TRBD2,TRBJ2-3,.,TRBV9,CASSVLGLAGTDTQYF,TGTGCCAGCAGCGTACTCGGACTAGCGGGGACTGATACGCAGTATTTT
TRBD1,TRBJ1-2,.,TRBV14,CASSHLGTGNYGYTF,TGTGCCAGCAGTCATCTAGGGACAGGGAACTATGGCTACACCTTC
TRBD1,TRBJ1-4,.,TRBV7-8,CASSSTGVNEKLFF,TGTGCCAGCAGCTCGACAGGGGTTAATGAAAAACTGTTTTTT
.,TRBJ1-1,.,TRBV7-6,CASSLEGEMNTEAFF,TGTGCCAGCAGCTTAGAAGGGGAAATGAACACTGAAGCTTTCTTT
TRBD2,TRBJ2-1,.,TRBV3-1/TRBV3-2,CASSQVTGLGGASNEQFF,TGTGCCAGCAGCCAAGTCACGGGGCTCGGGGGGGCGTCCAATGAGCAGTTCTTC
.,TRBJ1-1,.,TRBV7-3,CASSLSVNTEAFF,TGTGCCAGCAGCTTATCTGTGAACACTGAAGCTTTCTTT